A single sample gave rise to the 8 T cell receptor beta chains below, sequenced in a study of blood T cells in healthy people across ages. A second PCR, run for about 7 to 11 cycles, used a sample-barcoded 5' primer plus a J-beta primer mix. One entry per CDR3 protein, called by TCRdb with MiXCR from the 5' RACE reads. This sample carries approximately 730,000 distinct CDR3 sequences, roughly 45% of them seen once, and the ten largest clones take more than 20%. The sequenced sample consisted of blood. The receptors were sampled from an older woman in good health.

CDR3 DNA: TGTGCCAGCAGTATGACTAGCGGCAACCAAGAGACCCAGTACTTC. This sequence encodes CASSMTSGNQETQYF. The chain links TRBV28 to TRBJ2-5; 9 bases map to TRBD2. After removal of 5 bases from V and 0 bases from J, the junction contained 4 bases not matched to a gene. This CDR3 comprises 15 residues. Germline V gene sequence: CDR1 MDHEN, CDR2 SYDVKM.

The gene calls are TRBV7-9 and TRBJ1-6; 9 nucleotides line up with TRBD1. V lost 5 bases, J lost 8 bases, and 4 bases stayed unmatched. Germline V gene sequence: CDR1 SEHNR, CDR2 FQNEAQ (reference sequence). The CDR3 totals 14 residues. The CDR3 here is CASSMGQGDSPLHF. CDR3 coding DNA: TGTGCCAGCAGCATGGGACAGGGCGATTCACCCCTCCACTTT. The complete variable domain, with remaining parts taken from reference TRBV7-9 and TRBJ1-6, reads DTGVSQNPRHKITKRGQNVTFRCDPISEHNRLYWYRQTLGQGPEFLTYFQNEAQLEKSRLLSDRFSAERPKGSFSTLEIQRTEQGDSAMYLCASSMGQGDSPLHFGNGTRLTVT.

In this sample, this clonotype turned up a few times. This chain links TRBV20-1 with TRBJ1-6; weak D call: TRBD1 (6 bases). The CDR3 consists of 14 residues. Trimming took 6 bases from V and 5 from J, leaving 14 bases between them. CDR1 and CDR2 (germline): DFQATT, SNEGSKA (reference sequence). This CDR3 reads CSARQDRHNSPLHF. The CDR3 DNA is TGCAGTGCCCGACAGGACAGACATAATTCACCCCTCCACTTT.

The table lists this clonotype with a few counts. The chain links TRBV29-1 to TRBJ1-1, with a possible D match to TRBD1 (6 bases). CDR3 length: 13 residues. The V end was cut by 7 bases, the J end by 10 bases, with 22 bases between. Per germline, CDR1 SQVTM and CDR2 ANQGSEA. The CDR3 coding sequence is TGCAGCGCCCTGGACGACAGGTCGGGTTCAGCTTTCTTT. It translates to CSALDDRSGSAFF.

V and J are TRBV7-2 and TRBJ1-2, with D possibly matching TRBD1 (6 bases). Between the trimmed V and J ends, which lost 4 bases and 0 bases, there was a span of 12 bases. CDR1 is SGHTA and CDR2 is FQGNSA in the germline V gene. This CDR3 region has 15 residues. The CDR3: CASSYKQGSNYGYTF. The DNA for the CDR3 is TGTGCCAGCAGCTATAAACAGGGATCTAACTATGGCTACACCTTC.

Concerning this clonotype itself: This may be a read error, as it is one base from a much larger clone. This chain joins TRBV29-1 and TRBJ2-1, with 7 positions matching TRBD2. The tail of the sequence fits TRBJ2-7 better, so the J call may be wrong. The CDR3 is 14 residues long. CDR1 is SQVTM and CDR2 is ANQGSEA in the germline V gene. CDR3 loop: CSVLLANSYNEQYF. As DNA, the CDR3 is TGCAGCGTATTACTAGCGAATTCCTACAATGAGCAGTACTTC.

This sequence joins TRBV5-1 and TRBJ2-5; D uncertain. The J call is uncertain, as TRBJ2-7 better fits the DNA end. The germline V gene encodes CDR1 SGHRS and CDR2 YFSETQ. CDR3 length: 16 residues. The CDR3 loop is CASSLRSRPPVGEQYF. CDR3 DNA: TGCGCCAGCAGCTTGAGGAGTCGCCCCCCGGTTGGCGAGCAGTACTTC.

This clonotype has a count of ten or more. This sequence joins TRBV6-2 or TRBV6-3 and TRBJ2-7; D is possibly TRBD1 (6 bases). The CDR3 runs 15 residues. Trimming removed 7 bases at V and 2 bases at J, with 18 bases between. Germline values: CDR1 MNHEY, CDR2 SVGEGT. CDR3 sequence: CASIRGTGITYEQYF. The CDR3 DNA reads TGTGCCAGCATCCGGGGAACAGGGATCACCTACGAGCAGTACTTC.